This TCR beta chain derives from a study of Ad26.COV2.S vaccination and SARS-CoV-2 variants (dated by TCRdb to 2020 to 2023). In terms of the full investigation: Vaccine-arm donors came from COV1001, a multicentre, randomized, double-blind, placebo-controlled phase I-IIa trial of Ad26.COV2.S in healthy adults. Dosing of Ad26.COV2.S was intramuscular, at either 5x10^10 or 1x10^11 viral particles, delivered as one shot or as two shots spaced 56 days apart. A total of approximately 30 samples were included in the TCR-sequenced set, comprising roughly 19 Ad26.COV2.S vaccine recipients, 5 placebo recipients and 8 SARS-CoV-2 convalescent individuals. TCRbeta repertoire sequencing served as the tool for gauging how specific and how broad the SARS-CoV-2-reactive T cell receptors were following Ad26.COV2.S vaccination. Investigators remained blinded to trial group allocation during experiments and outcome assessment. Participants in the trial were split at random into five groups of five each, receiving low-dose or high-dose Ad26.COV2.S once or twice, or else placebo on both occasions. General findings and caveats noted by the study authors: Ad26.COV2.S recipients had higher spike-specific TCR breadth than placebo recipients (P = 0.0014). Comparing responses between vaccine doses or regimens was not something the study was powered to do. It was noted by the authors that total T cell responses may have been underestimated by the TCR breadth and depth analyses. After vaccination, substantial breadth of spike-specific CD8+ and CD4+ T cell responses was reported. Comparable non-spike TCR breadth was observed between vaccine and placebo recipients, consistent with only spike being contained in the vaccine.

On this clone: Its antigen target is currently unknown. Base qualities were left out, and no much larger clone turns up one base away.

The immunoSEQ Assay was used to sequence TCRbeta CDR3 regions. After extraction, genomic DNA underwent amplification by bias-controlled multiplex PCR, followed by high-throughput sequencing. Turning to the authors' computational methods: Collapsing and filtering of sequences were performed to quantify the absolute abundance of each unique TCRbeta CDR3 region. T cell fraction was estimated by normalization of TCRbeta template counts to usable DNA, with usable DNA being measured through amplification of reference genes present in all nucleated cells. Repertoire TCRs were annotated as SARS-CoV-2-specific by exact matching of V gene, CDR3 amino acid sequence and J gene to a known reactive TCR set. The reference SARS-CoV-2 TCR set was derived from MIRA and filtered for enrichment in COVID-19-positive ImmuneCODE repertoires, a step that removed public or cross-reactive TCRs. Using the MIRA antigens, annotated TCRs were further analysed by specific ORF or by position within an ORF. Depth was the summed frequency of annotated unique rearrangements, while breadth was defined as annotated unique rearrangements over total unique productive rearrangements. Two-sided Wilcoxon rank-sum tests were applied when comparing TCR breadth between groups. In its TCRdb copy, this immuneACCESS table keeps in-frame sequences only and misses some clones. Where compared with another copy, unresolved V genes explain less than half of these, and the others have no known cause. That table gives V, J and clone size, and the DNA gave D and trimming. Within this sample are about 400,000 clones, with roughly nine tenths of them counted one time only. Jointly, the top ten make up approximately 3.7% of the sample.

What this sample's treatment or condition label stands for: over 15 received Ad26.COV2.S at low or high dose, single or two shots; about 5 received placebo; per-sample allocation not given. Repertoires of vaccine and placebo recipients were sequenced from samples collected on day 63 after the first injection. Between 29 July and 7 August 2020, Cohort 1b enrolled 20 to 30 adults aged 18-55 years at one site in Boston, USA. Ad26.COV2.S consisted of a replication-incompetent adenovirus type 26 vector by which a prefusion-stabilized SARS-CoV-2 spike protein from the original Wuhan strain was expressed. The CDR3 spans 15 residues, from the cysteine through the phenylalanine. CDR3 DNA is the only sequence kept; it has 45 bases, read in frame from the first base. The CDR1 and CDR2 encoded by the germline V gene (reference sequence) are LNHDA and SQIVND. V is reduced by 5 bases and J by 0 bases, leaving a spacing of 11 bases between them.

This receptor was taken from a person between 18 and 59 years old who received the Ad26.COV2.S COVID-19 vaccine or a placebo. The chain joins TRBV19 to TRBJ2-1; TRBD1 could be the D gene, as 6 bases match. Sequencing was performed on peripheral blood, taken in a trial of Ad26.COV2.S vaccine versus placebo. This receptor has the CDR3 CASSVLDSSYNEQFF. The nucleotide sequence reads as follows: TGTGCCAGTAGTGTCTTGGACAGCTCCTACAATGAGCAGTTCTTC.